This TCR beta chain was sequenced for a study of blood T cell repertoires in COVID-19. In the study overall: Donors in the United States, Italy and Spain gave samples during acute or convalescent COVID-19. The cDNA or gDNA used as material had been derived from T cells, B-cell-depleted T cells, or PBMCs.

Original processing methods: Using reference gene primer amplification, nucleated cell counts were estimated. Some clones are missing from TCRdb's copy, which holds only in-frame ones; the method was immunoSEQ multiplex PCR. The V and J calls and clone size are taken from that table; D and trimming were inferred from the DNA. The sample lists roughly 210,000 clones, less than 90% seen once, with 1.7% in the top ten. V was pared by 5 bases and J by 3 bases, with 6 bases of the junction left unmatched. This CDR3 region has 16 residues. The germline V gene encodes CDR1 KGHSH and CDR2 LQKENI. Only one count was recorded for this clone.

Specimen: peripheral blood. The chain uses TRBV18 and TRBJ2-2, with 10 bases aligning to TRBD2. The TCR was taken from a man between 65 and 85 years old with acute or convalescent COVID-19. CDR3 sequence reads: CASSVLAGVYTGELFF. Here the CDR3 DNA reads TGTGCCAGCTCAGTTCTAGCGGGAGTGTACACCGGGGAGCTGTTTTTT.